The 7 T cell receptor beta chains reported below all come from one sample, sequenced in a study of shared clonotypes between healthy human individuals. Only in-frame clones appear in the TCRdb table, and some are missing; sequencing was by immunoSEQ multiplex PCR. The sample contains over 1.5 million clones, approximately 98% of which appear only once. Material for sequencing was naive CD4+ T cells sorted from blood. As to subset: CD45RA+ positively selected. The source is a man aged 30 to 39 in good health.

The chain employs TRBV23-1 and TRBJ2-6, with unresolved D. TRBV23-1 is an open reading frame, and its role is uncertain. V lost 6 bases and J lost 0, with 24 bases in between. The CDR3 is 20 residues long. CDR3 coding DNA: TGCGCCAGCAGCTCAATTGACTTCGGAATTAAGTCCTCTGGGGCCAACGTCCTGACTTTC. Translating it yields CASSSIDFGIKSSGANVLTF.

CDR3 loop: CASSFGDTQYF. The CDR3 nucleotides are TGTGCCAGCAGCTTTGGGGATACGCAGTATTTT. This chain links TRBV5-8 with TRBJ2-3; D unresolved. V lost 2 bases, J lost 6 bases, and 4 bases lay in between. The germline V gene encodes CDR1 SGHTS and CDR2 YDEGEE. This CDR3 has 11 residues.

The gene calls are TRBV28 and TRBJ2-7; 7 nucleotides align to TRBD2. The length of the CDR3 is 15 residues. Germline CDR1 and CDR2: MDHEN and SYDVKM. The V segment lost 8 bases and the J segment 7 bases; nucleotides outside the gene matches: 17. CDR3 in amino acids: CASSSPSAGPFEQYF. CDR3 in DNA: TGTGCCAGCTCTTCACCTTCAGCGGGACCTTTTGAGCAGTACTTC.

The V call is TRBV5-1, the J call TRBJ2-3, with D maybe TRBD2 (5 bases). The germline CDR1 and CDR2 sequences are SGHRS and YFSETQ. Trimming removed 5 bases from V and 6 bases from J, with 16 bases in between. This CDR3 has 14 amino acids. In DNA form, the CDR3 reads TGCGCCAGCAGTCACCCGGGATCTATCGATACGCAGTATTTT. Its translation: CASSHPGSIDTQYF. Supplemented by reference TRBV5-1 and TRBJ2-3, the full variable domain reads KAGVTQTPRYLIKTRGQQVTLSCSPISGHRSVSWYQQTPGQGLQFLFEYFSETQRNKGNFPGRFSGRQFSNSRSEMNVSTLELGDSALYLCASSHPGSIDTQYFGPGTRLTVL.

The V and J genes are TRBV29-1 and TRBJ2-1, with D maybe TRBD1 (5 bases). Per germline, CDR1 SQVTM and CDR2 ANQGSEA. The CDR3 totals 17 residues. Between the trimmed V and J ends, which lost 0 bases and 0 bases, there was a span of 15 bases. This CDR3 reads CSVEDVAGHDSYNEQFF. CDR3 coding DNA: TGCAGCGTTGAAGATGTGGCAGGACACGACTCCTACAATGAGCAGTTCTTC.

The chain is built from TRBV5-6 and TRBJ2-7; TRBD2 aligns across 8 bases. CDR3 length: 17 amino acids. The V segment lost 0 bases and the J segment 4 bases; nucleotides outside the gene matches: 12. CDR1 and CDR2 (germline): SGHDT, YYEEEE. Here the CDR3 reads CASSLVLAGTSRYEQYF. Here the CDR3 DNA reads TGTGCCAGCAGCTTGGTTTTGGCCGGGACTAGTCGGTACGAGCAGTACTTC.

In this sample, this clone turned up once. The rearrangement links TRBV28 to TRBJ1-5; D is unclear. V shed 9 bases and J shed 1 base, with 7 bases lying between them. The germline V gene encodes CDR1 MDHEN and CDR2 SYDVKM. The CDR3 is 12 residues long. The CDR3 sequence: CASWKSNQPQHF. CDR3 DNA sequence: TGTGCCAGTTGGAAAAGCAATCAGCCCCAGCATTTT.